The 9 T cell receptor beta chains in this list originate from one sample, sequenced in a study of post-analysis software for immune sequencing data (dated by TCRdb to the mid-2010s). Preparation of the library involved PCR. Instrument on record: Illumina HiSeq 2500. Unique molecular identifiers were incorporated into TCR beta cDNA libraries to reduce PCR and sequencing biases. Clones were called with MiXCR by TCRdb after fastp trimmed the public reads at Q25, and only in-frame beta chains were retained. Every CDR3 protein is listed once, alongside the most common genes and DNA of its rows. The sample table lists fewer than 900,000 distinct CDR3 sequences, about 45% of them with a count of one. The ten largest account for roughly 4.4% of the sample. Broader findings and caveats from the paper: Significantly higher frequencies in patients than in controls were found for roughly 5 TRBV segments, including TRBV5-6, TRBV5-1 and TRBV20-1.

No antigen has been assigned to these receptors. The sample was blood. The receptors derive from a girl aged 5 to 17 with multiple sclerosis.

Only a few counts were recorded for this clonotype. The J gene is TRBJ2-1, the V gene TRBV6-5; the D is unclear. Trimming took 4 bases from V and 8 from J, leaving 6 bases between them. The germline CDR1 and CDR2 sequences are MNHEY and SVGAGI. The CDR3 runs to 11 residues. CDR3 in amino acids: CASSSLHEQFF. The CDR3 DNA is TGTGCCAGCAGTTCCCTCCATGAGCAGTTCTTC.

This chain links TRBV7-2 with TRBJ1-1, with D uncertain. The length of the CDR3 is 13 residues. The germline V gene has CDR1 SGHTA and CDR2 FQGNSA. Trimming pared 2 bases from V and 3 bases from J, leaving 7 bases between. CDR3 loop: CASSLPTDTEAFF. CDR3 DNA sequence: TGTGCCAGCAGCTTACCAACAGACACTGAAGCTTTCTTT. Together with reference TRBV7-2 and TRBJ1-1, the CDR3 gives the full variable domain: GAGVSQSPSNKVTEKGKDVELRCDPISGHTALYWYRQSLGQGLEFLIYFQGNSAPDKSGLPSDRFSAERTGGSVSTLTIQRTQQEDSAVYLCASSLPTDTEAFFGQGTRLTVV.

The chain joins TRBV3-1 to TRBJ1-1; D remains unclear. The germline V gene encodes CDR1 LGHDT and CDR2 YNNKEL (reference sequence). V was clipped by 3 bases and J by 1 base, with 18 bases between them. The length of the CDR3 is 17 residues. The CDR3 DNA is TGTGCCAGCAGCCAGCCCACCAGATTAGGACCGAACACTGAAGCTTTCTTT. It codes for CASSQPTRLGPNTEAFF. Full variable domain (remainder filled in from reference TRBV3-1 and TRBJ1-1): DTAVSQTPKYLVTQMGNDKSIKCEQNLGHDTMYWYKQDSKKFLKIMFSYNNKELIINETVPNRFSPKSPDKAHLNLHINSLELGDSAVYFCASSQPTRLGPNTEAFFGQGTRLTVV.

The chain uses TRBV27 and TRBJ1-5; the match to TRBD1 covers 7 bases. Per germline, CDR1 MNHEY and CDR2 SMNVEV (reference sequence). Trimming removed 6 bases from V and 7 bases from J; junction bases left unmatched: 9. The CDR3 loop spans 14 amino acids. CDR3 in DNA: TGTGCCAGCAGGTTGCGACAGGGTGGACAGCCCCAGCATTTT. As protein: CASRLRQGGQPQHF.

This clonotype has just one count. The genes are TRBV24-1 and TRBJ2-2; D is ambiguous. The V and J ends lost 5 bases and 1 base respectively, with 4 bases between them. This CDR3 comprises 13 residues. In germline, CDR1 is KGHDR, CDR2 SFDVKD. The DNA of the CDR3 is TGTGCCACCAGTGCTGGGAACACCGGGGAGCTGTTTTTT. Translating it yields CATSAGNTGELFF.

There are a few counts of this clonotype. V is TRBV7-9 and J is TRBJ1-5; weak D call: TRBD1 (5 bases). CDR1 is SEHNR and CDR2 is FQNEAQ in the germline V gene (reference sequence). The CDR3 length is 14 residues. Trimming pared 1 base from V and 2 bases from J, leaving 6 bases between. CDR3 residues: CASSLVGGNQPQHF. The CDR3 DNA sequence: TGTGCCAGCAGCTTAGTAGGGGGCAATCAGCCCCAGCATTTT.

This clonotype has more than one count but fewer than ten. The CDR3: CATSREDTRTDTQYF. The CDR3 DNA reads as TGTGCCACCAGCAGAGAGGACACGCGCACAGATACGCAGTATTTT. This chain joins TRBV15 and TRBJ2-3; possible D gene TRBD1, 5 bases. CDR1 LNHNV and CDR2 YYDKDF come from the germline V gene (reference sequence). This CDR3 region has 15 residues. V was cut by 0 bases and J by 1 base, with 8 bases left in between.

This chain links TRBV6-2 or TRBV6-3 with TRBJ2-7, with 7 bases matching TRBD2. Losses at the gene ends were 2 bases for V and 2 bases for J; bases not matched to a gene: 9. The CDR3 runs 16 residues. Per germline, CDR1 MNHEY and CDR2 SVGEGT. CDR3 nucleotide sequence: TGTGCCAGCAGTTACGGAGTTAGCGGGCTCCCCTACGAGCAGTACTTC. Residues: CASSYGVSGLPYEQYF.

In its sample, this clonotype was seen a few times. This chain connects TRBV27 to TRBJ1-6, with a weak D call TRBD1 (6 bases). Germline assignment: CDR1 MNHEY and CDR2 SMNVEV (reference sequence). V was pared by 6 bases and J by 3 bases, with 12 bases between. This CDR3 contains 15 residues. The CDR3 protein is CASSSDRIYNSPLHF. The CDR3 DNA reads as TGTGCCAGCAGCTCAGACAGGATCTATAATTCACCCCTCCACTTT.